The rows below give T cell receptor beta chains drawn from one sample of a study of T cells in narcolepsy. Produced via immunoSEQ multiplex PCR; TCRdb's table is partial and in-frame only. This table holds 32,000 or so clones, around 83% found once. Material: CD45RA- memory CD4+ T cells from PBMCs. The receptors were gathered from a human donor with narcolepsy. Both conserved end residues are part of each CDR3. The D gene is left open where the match is weak. Clone size is not always given. Where it is, it says once, few, many or a class for expanded clones.

d_call: -; v_call: TRBV28; j_call: TRBJ1-5; clone_size: -; cdr3_aa: CASRTGGLRGNQPQHF; cdr3_nt: TGTGCCAGCAGGACCGGGGGCCTGAGGGGCAATCAGCCCCAGCATTTT
d_call: -; v_call: TRBV5-4; j_call: TRBJ2-6; clone_size: -; cdr3_aa: CASSWGISSGANVLTF; cdr3_nt: TGTGCCAGCAGCTGGGGGATTAGTTCTGGGGCCAACGTCCTGACTTTC
d_call: -; v_call: TRBV28; j_call: TRBJ1-3; clone_size: -; cdr3_aa: CASSLAGSGNTIYF; cdr3_nt: TGTGCCAGCAGTTTGGCGGGGTCTGGAAACACCATATATTTT
d_call: -; v_call: TRBV6-1; j_call: TRBJ2-7; clone_size: -; cdr3_aa: CASSPRGGKSYEQYF; cdr3_nt: TGTGCCAGCTCCCCCCGCGGGGGCAAATCCTACGAGCAGTACTTC
d_call: -; v_call: TRBV4-3; j_call: TRBJ2-2; clone_size: -; cdr3_aa: CASSQEAGPSTGELFF; cdr3_nt: TGCGCCAGCAGCCAAGAAGCGGGCCCAAGCACCGGGGAGCTGTTTTTT
d_call: -; v_call: TRBV10-3; j_call: TRBJ2-5; clone_size: few; cdr3_aa: CAISELAETQYF; cdr3_nt: TGTGCCATCAGTGAATTAGCGGAGACCCAGTACTTC
d_call: -; v_call: TRBV14; j_call: TRBJ1-1; clone_size: -; cdr3_aa: CASSQRMVGATEAFF; cdr3_nt: TGTGCCAGCAGCCAAAGGATGGTGGGGGCCACTGAAGCTTTCTTT
d_call: TRBD1; v_call: TRBV9; j_call: TRBJ2-5; clone_size: -; cdr3_aa: CASSVQGGGETQYF; cdr3_nt: TGTGCCAGCAGCGTACAAGGGGGCGGAGAGACCCAGTACTTC
d_call: -; v_call: TRBV7-8; j_call: TRBJ1-6; clone_size: -; cdr3_aa: CASSLQTQGSYNSPLHF; cdr3_nt: TGTGCCAGCAGCTTACAGACCCAAGGGTCCTATAATTCACCCCTCCACTTT
d_call: -; v_call: TRBV23-1; j_call: TRBJ2-2; clone_size: -; cdr3_aa: CASSHKNTGELFF; cdr3_nt: TGCGCCAGCAGTCACAAGAACACCGGGGAGCTGTTTTTT
d_call: -; v_call: TRBV27; j_call: TRBJ1-3; clone_size: -; cdr3_aa: CASQLSGRSGNTIYF; cdr3_nt: TGTGCCAGTCAACTTTCGGGTCGCTCTGGAAACACCATATATTTT
d_call: -; v_call: TRBV6-5; j_call: TRBJ1-1; clone_size: once; cdr3_aa: CASSQTVNAGAFF; cdr3_nt: TGTGCCAGCAGCCAGACGGTGAATGCGGGGGCTTTCTTT
d_call: -; v_call: TRBV7-2; j_call: TRBJ2-1; clone_size: -; cdr3_aa: CASSVSWASYNEQFF; cdr3_nt: TGTGCCAGCAGCGTTAGTTGGGCCTCCTACAATGAGCAGTTCTTC
d_call: TRBD1; v_call: TRBV28; j_call: TRBJ2-7; clone_size: -; cdr3_aa: CASKFGDRDEVEQYF; cdr3_nt: TGTGCCAGCAAGTTTGGGGACAGGGATGAGGTGGAGCAGTACTTC
d_call: -; v_call: TRBV5-4; j_call: TRBJ2-3; clone_size: -; cdr3_aa: CASSLEGPRQDTQYF; cdr3_nt: TGTGCCAGCAGCTTAGAGGGGCCGCGACAGGATACGCAGTATTTT
d_call: TRBD1; v_call: TRBV9; j_call: TRBJ2-2; clone_size: -; cdr3_aa: CASSPTTGEVDGELFF; cdr3_nt: TGTGCCAGCAGCCCAACGACAGGGGAGGTGGACGGGGAGCTGTTTTTT
d_call: -; v_call: TRBV19; j_call: TRBJ2-3; clone_size: -; cdr3_aa: CASSTSHTGNGMGF; cdr3_nt: TGTGCCAGTAGTACATCCCACACAGGGAATGGGATGGGTTTT
d_call: -; v_call: TRBV9; j_call: TRBJ2-3; clone_size: -; cdr3_aa: CASSSTPGARTDTQYF; cdr3_nt: TGTGCCAGCAGCTCCACCCCAGGAGCCCGCACAGATACGCAGTATTTT
d_call: TRBD1; v_call: TRBV7-9; j_call: TRBJ1-5; clone_size: medium-sized; cdr3_aa: CASGSDRGRGQPQHF; cdr3_nt: TGTGCCAGCGGATCCGACAGGGGGCGCGGTCAGCCCCAGCATTTT
d_call: -; v_call: TRBV28; j_call: TRBJ1-2; clone_size: -; cdr3_aa: CASSLWGGATNYGYTF; cdr3_nt: TGTGCCAGCAGTTTATGGGGTGGGGCCACTAACTATGGCTACACCTTC
d_call: -; v_call: TRBV19; j_call: TRBJ1-1; clone_size: -; cdr3_aa: CASSSHQVLMNTEAFF; cdr3_nt: TGTGCCAGTAGTAGCCATCAGGTTCTCATGAACACTGAAGCTTTCTTT
d_call: TRBD1; v_call: TRBV7-2; j_call: TRBJ2-7; clone_size: -; cdr3_aa: CASSYGQGAFEQYF; cdr3_nt: TGTGCCAGCAGCTACGGACAGGGGGCGTTTGAGCAGTACTTC
d_call: TRBD1; v_call: TRBV6-5; j_call: TRBJ1-2; clone_size: -; cdr3_aa: CASTRGQGLVGYTF; cdr3_nt: TGTGCCAGCACCAGAGGACAGGGCTTGGTTGGCTACACCTTC
d_call: -; v_call: TRBV28; j_call: TRBJ1-1; clone_size: -; cdr3_aa: CASIPYMNTEAFF; cdr3_nt: TGTGCCAGCATTCCCTATATGAACACTGAAGCTTTCTTT
d_call: TRBD1; v_call: TRBV7-6; j_call: TRBJ1-3; clone_size: few; cdr3_aa: CASSPTGDGNTIYF; cdr3_nt: TGTGCCAGCAGCCCGACAGGGGATGGAAACACCATATATTTT
d_call: -; v_call: TRBV18; j_call: TRBJ1-1; clone_size: -; cdr3_aa: CASSPPTGSVNTEAFF; cdr3_nt: TGTGCCAGCTCACCACCGACAGGCAGCGTGAACACTGAAGCTTTCTTT
d_call: TRBD1; v_call: TRBV4-3; j_call: TRBJ1-2; clone_size: -; cdr3_aa: CASSPGAGGYGYTF; cdr3_nt: TGCGCCAGCAGCCCAGGGGCAGGGGGCTATGGCTACACCTTC
d_call: TRBD2; v_call: TRBV7-9; j_call: TRBJ2-1; clone_size: -; cdr3_aa: CASSFGGEEYNEQFF; cdr3_nt: TGTGCCAGCAGCTTTGGGGGGGAAGAGTACAATGAGCAGTTCTTC
d_call: -; v_call: TRBV5-6; j_call: TRBJ2-7; clone_size: -; cdr3_aa: CASSPRGVAEQYF; cdr3_nt: TGTGCCAGCAGCCCGCGCGGTGTAGCCGAGCAGTACTTC
d_call: -; v_call: TRBV14; j_call: TRBJ1-2; clone_size: -; cdr3_aa: CASSQDIGTGGYTF; cdr3_nt: TGTGCCAGCAGCCAAGATATCGGGACTGGTGGCTACACCTTC
d_call: -; v_call: TRBV4-1; j_call: TRBJ2-3; clone_size: few; cdr3_aa: CASSQVGRTDTQYF; cdr3_nt: TGCGCCAGCAGCCAAGTCGGCCGGACAGATACGCAGTATTTT
d_call: -; v_call: TRBV7-2; j_call: TRBJ1-2; clone_size: -; cdr3_aa: CASSMTGPGLYGYTF; cdr3_nt: TGTGCCAGCAGCATGACGGGCCCGGGGCTTTATGGCTACACCTTC
d_call: -; v_call: TRBV7-8; j_call: TRBJ1-5; clone_size: -; cdr3_aa: CASSLRGNQPQHF; cdr3_nt: TGTGCCAGCAGCTTAAGAGGGAATCAGCCCCAGCATTTT
d_call: TRBD1; v_call: TRBV7-8; j_call: TRBJ1-2; clone_size: -; cdr3_aa: CASSLSGGTANYGYTF; cdr3_nt: TGTGCCAGCAGCCTAAGTGGCGGGACAGCTAACTATGGCTACACCTTC
d_call: TRBD2; v_call: TRBV11-2; j_call: TRBJ2-2; clone_size: -; cdr3_aa: CASSPLSGGFTGELFF; cdr3_nt: TGTGCCAGCAGCCCCCTATCGGGGGGGTTCACCGGGGAGCTGTTTTTT
d_call: -; v_call: TRBV10-3; j_call: TRBJ2-1; clone_size: -; cdr3_aa: CAINSANNEQFF; cdr3_nt: TGTGCCATCAACAGCGCTAACAATGAGCAGTTCTTC
d_call: -; v_call: TRBV15; j_call: TRBJ1-5; clone_size: -; cdr3_aa: CATSREGLYQPQHF; cdr3_nt: TGTGCCACCAGCAGAGAGGGATTATATCAGCCCCAGCATTTT
d_call: -; v_call: TRBV7-9; j_call: TRBJ2-1; clone_size: -; cdr3_aa: CASSSRNEQFF; cdr3_nt: TGTGCCAGCAGCTCCCGAAATGAGCAGTTCTTC
d_call: -; v_call: TRBV19; j_call: TRBJ2-3; clone_size: -; cdr3_aa: CASSIWGLMYTQYF; cdr3_nt: TGTGCCAGTAGTATCTGGGGGCTTATGTATACGCAGTATTTT